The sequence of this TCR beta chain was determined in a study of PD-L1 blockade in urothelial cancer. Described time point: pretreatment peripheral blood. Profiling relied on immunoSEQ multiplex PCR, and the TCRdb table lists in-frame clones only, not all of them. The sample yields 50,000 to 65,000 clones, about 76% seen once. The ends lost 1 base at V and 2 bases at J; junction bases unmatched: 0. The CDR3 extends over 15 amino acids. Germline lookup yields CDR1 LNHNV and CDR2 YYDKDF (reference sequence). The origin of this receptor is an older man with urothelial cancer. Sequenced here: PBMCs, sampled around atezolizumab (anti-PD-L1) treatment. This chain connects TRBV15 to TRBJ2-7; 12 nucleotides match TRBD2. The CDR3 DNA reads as TGTGCCACCAGCAGAGGGACTAGCGGGGCCTACGAGCAGTACTTC. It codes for CATSRGTSGAYEQYF.